One sample yielded the 30 T cell receptor beta chains listed below, sequenced in a study of T cells in Graves' hyperthyroidism and ophthalmopathy. Authors of the study amplified TCR beta CDR3 regions from RNA transcripts. A first-round RT-PCR of the TCR CDR3 used the HTBI primer set. From the multiplex PCR reads, TCRdb called clonotypes with MiXCR, one entry per CDR3 protein. The profile shows 500,000 to 650,000 distinct CDR3 sequences, approximately 17% of them singletons. Sequenced material: blood. These receptors were obtained from a woman between 18 and 30 years old with Graves' ophthalmopathy.

The chain links TRBV10-2 to TRBJ1-6; D remains unclear. The CDR3 contains 15 residues. Germline CDR1 and CDR2: WSHSY and SAAADI. The V and J ends lost 0 bases and 3 bases respectively, with 6 bases between them. CDR3 residues: CASSESGHYNSPLHF. CDR3 nucleotides: TGCGCCAGCAGTGAGTCTGGGCACTATAATTCACCCCTCCACTTT.

With respect to this clonotype: This may be a read error: a much more frequent sequence differs by one nucleotide. The genes are TRBV28 and TRBJ1-2; D is unclear. With 7 bases removed from V and 4 bases from J, the gap between germline ends came to 28 bases. The CDR3 runs to 18 residues. Germline CDR1 reads MDHEN; CDR2 reads SYDVKM. This chain's CDR3 is CASTPKDGLQYPPYGYTF. DNA of the CDR3: TGTGCCAGCACCCCAAAAGATGGGCTTCAGTACCCGCCCTATGGCTACACCTTC.

Concerning this clonotype itself: This may be a read error: a much more frequent sequence differs by one nucleotide. V usage is TRBV6-1 and J usage is TRBJ2-1; TRBD2 matches at 7 bases. Germline lookup yields CDR1 MNHNS and CDR2 SASEGT. CDR3 size: 13 residues. The CDR3 DNA follows: TGTGTCAGCAGTCCACCGGGGGGATTAGAGCAGTTCTTC. Protein sequence: CVSSPPGGLEQFF.

At least ten counts were recorded for this clonotype. The rearrangement joins TRBV4-1 to TRBJ1-4, with D hard to call. The CDR3 is 16 residues long. V was trimmed by 2 bases and J by 0 bases, leaving 10 bases between them. Germline lookup yields CDR1 MGHRA and CDR2 YSYEKL. CDR3 loop: CASSQRRGATNEKLFF. CDR3 sequence (DNA): TGCGCCAGCAGCCAACGCCGTGGGGCAACTAATGAAAAACTGTTTTTT.

This chain joins TRBV29-1 and TRBJ2-2, with TRBD2 identical over 7 bases. CDR1 is SQVTM and CDR2 is ANQGSEA in the germline V gene. The CDR3 is 14 residues long. The V gene end was trimmed by 6 bases and the J gene end by 4 bases; junction bases not matched to a gene: 8. The CDR3 DNA is TGCAGCGTCGAGGTGGGGGGGGGCACCGGGGAGCTGTTTTTT. Encoded protein: CSVEVGGGTGELFF.

This clonotype has ten or more counts. The rearrangement links TRBV28 to TRBJ2-3; possible D gene TRBD1, 6 bases. The germline CDR1 and CDR2 sequences are MDHEN and SYDVKM. The CDR3 length is 15 residues. Trimming took 6 bases from V and 2 from J, leaving 15 bases between them. The CDR3 sequence: CASRGEGGPTDTQYF. CDR3 coding DNA: TGTGCCAGCAGAGGGGAAGGGGGTCCCACAGATACGCAGTATTTT.

V and J are TRBV10-3 and TRBJ2-1; 7 bases are shared with TRBD1. The CDR3 consists of 14 residues. V shed 7 bases and J 10 bases; nucleotides not matched to a gene: 13. CDR1 is ENHRY and CDR2 is SYGVKD in the germline V gene. The CDR3 spells CAINDRVLDREQFF. CDR3 sequence (DNA): TGTGCCATCAACGACAGGGTTCTTGATAGAGAGCAGTTCTTC.

This clonotype was recorded at least ten times. The rearrangement joins TRBV7-3 to TRBJ1-1, with D unclear. V was cut by 2 bases and J by 6 bases, with 10 bases left in between. This CDR3 has 13 residues. Per germline, CDR1 SGHTA and CDR2 FQGTGA. CDR3: CASSLPGQAEAFF. The CDR3 DNA sequence: TGTGCCAGCAGCTTACCCGGGCAGGCTGAAGCTTTCTTT.

This chain connects TRBV7-6 to TRBJ1-1; maybe TRBD1 (6 bases). Trimming shortened V by 1 base and J by 13 bases, and 31 bases separated the two germline ends. Germline lookup yields CDR1 SGHVS and CDR2 FNYEAQ. This CDR3 has 18 residues. CDR3 in DNA: TGTGCCAGCAGCTTAGACGGGGACACGATAAAGGGGACACTGAAGCTTTTCTTT. Translated, it gives CASSLDGDTIKGTLKLFF.

This chain connects TRBV28 to TRBJ2-7; TRBD2 is a possible D gene (5 bases). Trimming removed 0 bases from V and 7 bases from J, with 10 bases in between. The CDR3 is 13 residues long. Germline V gives CDR1 MDHEN, CDR2 SYDVKM. As DNA, the CDR3 is TGTGCCAGCAGTTTATGGAGGGCCAGGGAGCAGTACTTC. It translates to CASSLWRAREQYF.

A few counts support this clonotype. The chain links TRBV20-1 to TRBJ1-4, with 7 bases that match TRBD1. The CDR3 extends over 13 amino acids. The germline gives CDR1 DFQATT, CDR2 SNEGSKA (reference sequence). V lost 5 bases to trimming and J lost 8 bases; unmatched junction nucleotides: 8. This CDR3 reads CSAQGGMNEKLFF. Here the CDR3 DNA reads TGCAGTGCTCAGGGGGGAATGAACGAAAAACTGTTTTTT.

For this clonotype: A much larger clonotype is one base distant, so this may be a read error. CDR3 sequence (DNA): TGTGCCAACAGCCAAATGGGACAGTTCACAGATACGCAGTATTTT. This gives the protein CANSQMGQFTDTQYF. V usage is TRBV6-2 or TRBV6-3 and J usage is TRBJ2-3, with 7 nucleotides matching TRBD1. This CDR3 contains 15 residues. The germline gives CDR1 MNHEY, CDR2 SVGEGT. Unmatched junction bases numbered 12, after V lost 10 bases and J lost 2 bases.

This clonotype has a handful of counts. The chain combines TRBV7-2 with TRBJ1-3; 7 nucleotides line up with TRBD1. Germline loops: CDR1 SGHTA, CDR2 FQGNSA. The CDR3 runs 16 residues. Unmatched junction bases numbered 5, after V lost 1 base and J lost 2 bases. The CDR3 reads CASSLDIGTAGNTIYF. CDR3 bases: TGTGCCAGCAGCTTAGATATAGGGACAGCTGGAAACACCATATATTTT.

In the case of this clonotype: A much larger clone lies one base from this, so it may be a read error. CDR3 residues: CASSLVGPEQYF. The DNA for the CDR3 is TGTGCCAGCAGCTTGGTAGGGCCTGAGCAGTACTTC. This rearrangement joins TRBV5-6 to TRBJ2-7; D remains ambiguous. CDR3 length equals 12 residues. From germline, CDR1 is SGHDT and CDR2 YYEEEE. Trimming stripped 0 bases from V and 7 bases from J, with 8 bases between. The full variable domain, completed using reference TRBV5-6 and TRBJ2-7, is DAGVTQSPTHLIKTRGQQVTLRCSPKSGHDTVSWYQQALGQGPQFIFQYYEEEERQRGNFPDRFSGHQFPNYSSELNVNALLLGDSALYLCASSLVGPEQYFGPGTRLTVT.

The chain recombines TRBV28 with TRBJ1-4; D gene unclear. The CDR3 runs 15 residues. V lost 5 bases, J lost 8 bases, and 18 bases lay in between. Germline lookup yields CDR1 MDHEN and CDR2 SYDVKM. The CDR3 loop reads CASSAILTKGEKLFF. The DNA of the CDR3 is TGTGCCAGCAGTGCCATCCTTACAAAGGGAGAAAAACTGTTTTTT.

In its sample, this clonotype was seen many times. The V gene is TRBV28, the J gene TRBJ2-1; 7 bases are a match to TRBD1. V dropped 6 bases and J dropped 0; count of bases not matched to a gene: 5. The CDR3 is made up of 15 amino acids. Germline V CDR1 and CDR2: MDHEN, SYDVKM. CDR3 amino acids: CASSLGGSSYNEQFF. The DNA for the CDR3 is TGTGCCAGCAGCTTAGGGGGCAGCTCCTACAATGAGCAGTTCTTC.

This clonotype was recorded a few times. This may be a read error: a much more frequent sequence differs by one nucleotide. The rearrangement uses TRBV28 and TRBJ2-5; no firm D call. Germline V gene lookup returns CDR1 MDHEN and CDR2 SYDVKM. CDR3 length: 14 amino acids. CDR3 bases: TGTGCCAGCAGTCCCCTAACCCTCCAAGAGGCCCAGTACTTC. Translation gives CASSPLTLQEAQYF. Drawing the rest from reference TRBV28 and TRBJ2-5, the complete variable domain is DVKVTQSSRYLVKRTGEKVFLECVQDMDHENMFWYRQDPGLGLRLIYFSYDVKMKEKGDIPEGYSVSREKKERFSLILESASTNQTSMYLCASSPLTLQEAQYFGPGTRLLVL.

This chain joins TRBV6-1 and TRBJ1-1, with D unclear. This CDR3 spans 13 amino acids. CDR1 is MNHNS and CDR2 is SASEGT in the germline V gene. The V and J ends lost 1 base and 6 bases respectively, with 9 bases between them. CDR3 coding DNA: TGTGCCAGCAGTGAAGTGCAGTTCGCTGAAGCTTTCTTT. Protein product: CASSEVQFAEAFF.

The V gene is TRBV9, the J gene TRBJ2-5; a possible D gene is TRBD1 (6 bases). The CDR3 spans 16 residues. Trimming took 0 bases from V and 1 from J, leaving 13 bases between them. The germline gives CDR1 SGDLS, CDR2 YYNGEE. The CDR3 DNA is TGTGCCAGCAGCGTAGGGGCAGGGGCCCGCCAAGAGACCCAGTACTTC. Translated, it gives CASSVGAGARQETQYF.

The table lists this clonotype with a few counts. The rearrangement uses TRBV20-1 and TRBJ1-3; D might be TRBD1 (5 bases). This CDR3 spans 15 amino acids. V lost 3 bases to trimming and J lost 4 bases, with 16 bases between them. Germline V CDR1 and CDR2: DFQATT, SNEGSKA (reference sequence). This CDR3 is CSARVFGGFGNTIYF. The CDR3, as DNA: TGCAGTGCTAGGGTGTTTGGGGGGTTCGGAAACACCATATATTTT.

This rearrangement joins TRBV30 to TRBJ2-3, with a possible D match to TRBD2 (6 bases). Germline V lookup: CDR1 GTSNPN, CDR2 SVGIG (reference sequence). This CDR3 has 15 amino acids. Trimming pared 0 bases from V and 4 bases from J, leaving 14 bases between. Here the CDR3 reads CAWSVGGISSDTQYF. In DNA form, the CDR3 reads TGTGCCTGGAGTGTCGGGGGAATATCATCAGATACGCAGTATTTT.

The table lists this clonotype with a few counts. The J gene is TRBJ2-7, the V gene TRBV2; D unresolved. This CDR3 contains 14 residues. Germline-derived CDR1 and CDR2 are SNHLY and FYNNEI. Deletions cut 3 bases from V and 7 bases from J, with 16 bases between. In nucleotides, the CDR3 is TGTGCCAGCAGTGATAAGGGAAGCGCCCGGGAGCAGTACTTC. Translated, it gives CASSDKGSAREQYF.

The chain joins TRBV2 to TRBJ1-2; D gene unclear. Germline V CDR1 and CDR2: SNHLY, FYNNEI. V was pared by 2 bases and J by 4 bases, with 8 bases between. The length of the CDR3 is 13 residues. In DNA, the CDR3 is TGTGCCAGCAGTGAAAGGGAGTCCTATGGCTACACCTTC. Translation: CASSERESYGYTF.

With respect to this clonotype: A clone one base away is much larger, so this may be a read error. The chain links TRBV28 to TRBJ2-1, with D possibly being TRBD2 (5 bases). The V end lost 10 bases, the J end lost 8 bases, and 21 bases lay between the germline ends. This CDR3 comprises 14 residues. Germline CDR1 MDHEN, CDR2 SYDVKM. Here the CDR3 DNA reads TGTGCCACCAAGGGCCCCGGGGTGAACGATGAGCAGTTCTTC. This encodes CATKGPGVNDEQFF.

This clonotype occurred many times. The chain couples TRBV30 to TRBJ1-2; D is possibly TRBD1 (5 bases). CDR1 GTSNPN and CDR2 SVGIG come from the germline V gene (reference sequence). V was pared by 3 bases and J by 5 bases, with 16 bases between. The length of the CDR3 is 14 residues. The CDR3 nucleotides are TGTGCCTGGAGGCCTACCGGGACCATTTATGGCTACACCTTC. Its protein product is CAWRPTGTIYGYTF.

This clonotype appeared many times. The chain recombines TRBV7-8 with TRBJ2-7, with 7 bases that match TRBD2. Looked up from germline, CDR1 is SGHVS and CDR2 is FQNEAQ. Trimming removed 3 bases from V and 3 bases from J; junction bases left unmatched: 5. The CDR3 loop spans 14 amino acids. The CDR3 reads CASSLSLAVYEQYF. The CDR3 DNA reads as TGTGCCAGCAGCTTGAGTCTAGCGGTCTACGAGCAGTACTTC.

V is TRBV20-1 and J is TRBJ2-1; unclear D gene. The CDR3 is made up of 14 amino acids. Germline CDR1 DFQATT, CDR2 SNEGSKA (reference sequence). Trimming stripped 3 bases from V and 0 bases from J, with 9 bases between. CDR3 DNA sequence: TGCAGTGCTAGCTGGGCCAGCTCCTACAATGAGCAGTTCTTC. Amino acid sequence: CSASWASSYNEQFF.

The V gene is TRBV5-6, the J gene TRBJ2-3, with TRBD2 matching 11 bases. This CDR3 region has 17 residues. J was trimmed by 4 bases and V by 4 bases; bases with no gene match: 11. Germline values: CDR1 SGHDT, CDR2 YYEEEE. The CDR3 region is CASSPLVSGRAPDTQYF. The CDR3 bases are TGTGCCAGCAGCCCCCTCGTTAGCGGGAGGGCCCCAGATACGCAGTATTTT.

Ten or more counts support this clonotype. The rearrangement links TRBV20-1 to TRBJ2-3; 11 nucleotides align to TRBD2. The CDR3 is 16 amino acids. With 3 bases clipped from V and 0 bases from J, the junction kept 5 bases outside the gene matches. Germline assignment: CDR1 DFQATT and CDR2 SNEGSKA (reference sequence). The DNA for the CDR3 is TGCAGTGCTAGTCCGACTAGCGGGGCTAGCACAGATACGCAGTATTTT. It is translated as CSASPTSGASTDTQYF.

In this sample, this clonotype turned up many times. V is TRBV13 and J is TRBJ2-7; TRBD1 is a possible D gene (5 bases). The V end lost 1 base, the J end lost 2 bases, and 12 bases lay between the germline ends. Germline V gives CDR1 PRHDT, CDR2 FYEKMQ (reference sequence). The CDR3 is 15 amino acids. The CDR3 sequence is CASSLARESTYEQYF. For the CDR3, the DNA is TGTGCCAGCAGCTTAGCCAGGGAAAGTACCTACGAGCAGTACTTC.